Given below is one TCR beta chain in context. Its antigen is undetermined. This sample is part of a study of cytomegalovirus exposure and HLA in healthy donors. Whole-study results and caveats: Highly shared sequence variants in one cluster were likely a sequencing artifact. The study assumed roughly uniform donor sequencing depth for presence/absence analyses. Being productive about 87% or about 30% of the time was typical of most TCR beta V segments in an earlier analysis. In a later analysis, TCR beta V- and J-gene trimming showed a link to a missense DCLRE1C variant.

The germline CDR1 and CDR2 sequences are MDHEN and SYDVKM. The length of the CDR3 is 14 residues. V lost 6 bases, J lost 2 bases, and 4 bases stayed unmatched. PCR amplification relied on 60 Vbeta primers (plus 13 Jbeta primers). Method: immunoSEQ multiplex PCR; TCRdb's copy keeps in-frame clones and lacks some. The table lists approximately 93,000 clones, with 3% to 4% in the top ten. This chain uses TRBV28 with TRBJ2-4, with 7 bases aligning to TRBD1. This sequence was found in a woman aged 30 to 39 in good health and CMV-seronegative. Sequencing was carried out using PBMCs. CDR3 sequence reads: CASSIRGPKNIQYF. The DNA of the CDR3 is TGTGCCAGCAGCATAAGGGGGCCCAAAAACATTCAGTACTTC.